Below are 9 T cell receptor beta chains sequenced from a single sample in a study of patients and donors after allogeneic stem cell transplantation (dated by TCRdb to the early 2020s). The library was built by means of RT-PCR. The reads were generated on a NextSeq 550. TCRdb reprocessing: public reads trimmed at Q25 with fastp, clones called with MiXCR, in-frame beta chains kept. Entries are consolidated by CDR3 protein sequence, retaining the most common genes and DNA. The sample has approximately 150,000 distinct CDR3 sequences on record, approximately 31% of them singletons. The top ten constitute roughly 3% of the sample. Sequencing used blood, either unsorted or a sorted T cell fraction (not recorded which). Receptor source: a human donor who was either an allogeneic HSCT recipient or a stem cell or donor lymphocyte infusion donor (not recorded which). It is not recorded whose cells these are; they may come from a transplant donor.

The CDR3 reads CSARDLYEQYF. The CDR3 DNA is TGCAGTGCTAGAGATCTGTACGAGCAGTACTTC. This chain uses TRBV20-1 with TRBJ2-7; D unresolved. Germline V lookup: CDR1 DFQATT, CDR2 SNEGSKA (reference sequence). The CDR3 sequence is 11 residues long. The V gene lost 0 bases and the J gene lost 4 bases, with 4 bases spanning the gap.

This clonotype has just a few counts. The J gene is TRBJ2-7, the V gene TRBV28; the D is unclear. V was clipped by 7 bases and J by 0 bases, with 7 bases between them. Germline assignment: CDR1 MDHEN and CDR2 SYDVKM. The CDR3 has 12 residues. Here the CDR3 DNA reads TGTGCCAGCATCGCGAACTCCTACGAGCAGTACTTC. Residues: CASIANSYEQYF.

This clonotype was counted between two and nine times. The rearrangement joins TRBV29-1 to TRBJ2-7; D may match TRBD1 or TRBD2 (5 bases each). V lost 7 bases and J lost 5, with 18 bases in between. CDR1 is SQVTM, CDR2 ANQGSEA, per germline. The CDR3 spans 13 residues. For the CDR3, the DNA is TGCAGCGGATTGGCCTGGGGGTTCGACGAGCAGTACTTC. Its protein is CSGLAWGFDEQYF.

This clonotype was seen more than once but under ten times. The J gene is TRBJ2-4, the V gene TRBV29-1, with D unresolved. Germline CDR1 SQVTM, CDR2 ANQGSEA. V was pared by 4 bases and J by 0 bases, with 13 bases between. The CDR3 totals 15 residues. DNA for the CDR3: TGCAGCGTTGTTTCCCCTTTCCTAGCCAAAAACATTCAGTACTTC. Protein: CSVVSPFLAKNIQYF.

Only a few counts were recorded for this clonotype. The chain combines TRBV6-6 with TRBJ2-7; D remains ambiguous. Trimming took 0 bases from V and 5 from J, leaving 2 bases between them. The germline V gene encodes CDR1 MNHNY and CDR2 SVGAGI (reference sequence). The CDR3 is 11 amino acids. The CDR3 nucleotides are TGTGCCAGCAGTTACTCGGACGAGCAGTACTTC. Translation: CASSYSDEQYF.

The chain employs TRBV20-1 and TRBJ2-7; D not certain. This CDR3 is 13 amino acids long. The germline CDR1 and CDR2 sequences are DFQATT and SNEGSKA (reference sequence). V shed 1 base and J shed 3 bases, with 10 bases lying between them. The CDR3 DNA reads as TGCAGTGCTAGAGTTGGGCAGCGCTACGAGCAGTACTTC. It codes for CSARVGQRYEQYF.

In its sample, this clonotype was seen a few times. The CDR3 DNA reads TGTGCCAGCAGCTTTAGCCGACAGGGGGAGGAGACAGATACGCAGTATTTT. This sequence encodes CASSFSRQGEETDTQYF. The chain has TRBV7-8 and TRBJ2-3, with 9 bases that match TRBD1. Germline CDR1 is SGHVS and CDR2 is FQNEAQ. The junction had 10 bases not matched to a gene; V was cut back by 3 bases and J by 3 bases. The CDR3 sequence is 17 residues long.

This sequence joins TRBV24-1 and TRBJ2-1, with D perhaps matching TRBD2 (6 bases). With 5 bases removed from V and 6 bases from J, the gap between germline ends came to 13 bases. Germline CDR1 and CDR2: KGHDR and SFDVKD. This CDR3 contains 14 residues. CDR3 DNA: TGTGCCACCAGTGGACTAGATGTCCCCAATGAGCAGTTCTTC. It is translated as CATSGLDVPNEQFF.

This clonotype has ten or more counts. The chain recombines TRBV29-1 with TRBJ1-5; D unresolved. The germline CDR1 and CDR2 sequences are SQVTM and ANQGSEA. CDR3 length: 14 amino acids. V lost 4 bases, J lost 1 base, and 11 bases lay in between. DNA of the CDR3: TGCAGCGTTGCGAAGGAGGACAGCAATCAGCCCCAGCATTTT. Residues: CSVAKEDSNQPQHF.